This TCR beta chain was sequenced during a study of T cells expressing NK-cell markers. With the 5' RACE reads reprocessed, TCRdb shows one record per CDR3 protein and no DNA. The sample's table shows tens of thousands of distinct CDR3 sequences. The CDR3 length is 15 residues. Per germline, CDR1 SEHNR and CDR2 FQNEAQ (reference sequence). Sequenced: blood T cells: a sorted CD56 or NKG2C T cell subset, CD4+ or CD8+ T cells, or bulk PBMC T cells (not recorded which). The source of this sequence is a woman aged 18-70 years in good health. The chain carries TRBV7-9 and TRBJ2-1; TCRdb's assignment of TRBD2 cannot be checked, as there is no DNA. The CDR3 loop is CASSPSGSEGDEQFF.